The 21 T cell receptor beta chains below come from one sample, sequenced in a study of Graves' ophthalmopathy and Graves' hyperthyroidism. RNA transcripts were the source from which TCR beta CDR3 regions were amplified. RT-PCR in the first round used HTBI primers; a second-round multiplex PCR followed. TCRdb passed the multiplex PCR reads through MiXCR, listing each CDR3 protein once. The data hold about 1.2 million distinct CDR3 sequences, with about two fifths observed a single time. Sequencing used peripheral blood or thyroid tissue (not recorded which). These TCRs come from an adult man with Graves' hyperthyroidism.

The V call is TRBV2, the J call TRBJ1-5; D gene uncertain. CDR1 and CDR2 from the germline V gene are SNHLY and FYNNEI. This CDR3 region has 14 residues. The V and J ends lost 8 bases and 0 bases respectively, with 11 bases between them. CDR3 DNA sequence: TGTGCCAGCCGGGTGGGGAGTAGCAATCAGCCCCAGCATTTT. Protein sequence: CASRVGSSNQPQHF.

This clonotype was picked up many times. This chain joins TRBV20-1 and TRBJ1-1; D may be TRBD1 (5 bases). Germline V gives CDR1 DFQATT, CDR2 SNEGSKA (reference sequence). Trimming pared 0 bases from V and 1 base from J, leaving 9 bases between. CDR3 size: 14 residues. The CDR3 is CSARDRDGNTEAFF. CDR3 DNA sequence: TGCAGTGCTAGAGACAGGGATGGGAACACTGAAGCTTTCTTT.

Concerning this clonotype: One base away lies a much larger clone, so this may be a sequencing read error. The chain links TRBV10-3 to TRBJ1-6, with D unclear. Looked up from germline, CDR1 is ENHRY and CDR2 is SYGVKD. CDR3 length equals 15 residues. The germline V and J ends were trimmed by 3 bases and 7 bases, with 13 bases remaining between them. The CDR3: CAISEVPATNSPLHF. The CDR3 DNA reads TGTGCCATCAGTGAAGTCCCAGCCACCAATTCACCCCTCCACTTT.

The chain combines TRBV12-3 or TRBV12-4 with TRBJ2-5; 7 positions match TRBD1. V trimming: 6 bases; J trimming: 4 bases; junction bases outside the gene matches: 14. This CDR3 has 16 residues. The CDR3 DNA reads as TGTGCCAGCAGACAGAGGACAGGAGAAACGGGAGAGACCCAGTACTTC. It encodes CASRQRTGETGETQYF.

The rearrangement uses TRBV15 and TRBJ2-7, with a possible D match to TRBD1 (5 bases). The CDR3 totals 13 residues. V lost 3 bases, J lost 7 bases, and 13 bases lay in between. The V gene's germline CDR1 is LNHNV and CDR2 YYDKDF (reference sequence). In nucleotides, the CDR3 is TGTGCCACCAGCAGTCGCCAGGGTAATGAGCAGTACTTC. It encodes CATSSRQGNEQYF. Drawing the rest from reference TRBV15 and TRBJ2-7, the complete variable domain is DAMVIQNPRYQVTQFGKPVTLSCSQTLNHNVMYWYQQKSSQAPKLLFHYYDKDFNNEADTPDNFQSRRPNTSFCFLDIRSPGLGDTAMYLCATSSRQGNEQYFGPGTRLTVT.

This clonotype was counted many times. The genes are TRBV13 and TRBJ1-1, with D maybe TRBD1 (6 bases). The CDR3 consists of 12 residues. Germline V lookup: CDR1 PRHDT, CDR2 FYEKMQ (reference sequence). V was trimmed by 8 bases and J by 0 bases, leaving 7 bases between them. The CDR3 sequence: CASGQLNTEAFF. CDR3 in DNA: TGTGCCAGCGGACAGCTGAACACTGAAGCTTTCTTT.

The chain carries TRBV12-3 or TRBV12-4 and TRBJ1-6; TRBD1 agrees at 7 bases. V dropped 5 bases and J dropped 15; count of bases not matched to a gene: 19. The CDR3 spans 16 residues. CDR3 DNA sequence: TGTGCCAGCAGTCCCCAACCCGGGACAGTCAATTCGGGCCTCCACTTT. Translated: CASSPQPGTVNSGLHF.

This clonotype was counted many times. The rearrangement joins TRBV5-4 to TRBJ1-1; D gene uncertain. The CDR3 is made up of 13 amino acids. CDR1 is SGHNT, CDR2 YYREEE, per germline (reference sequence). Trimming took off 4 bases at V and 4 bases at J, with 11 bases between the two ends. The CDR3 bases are TGTGCCAGCAGCGCTTCGGATGGCACTGAAGCTTTCTTT. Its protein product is CASSASDGTEAFF.

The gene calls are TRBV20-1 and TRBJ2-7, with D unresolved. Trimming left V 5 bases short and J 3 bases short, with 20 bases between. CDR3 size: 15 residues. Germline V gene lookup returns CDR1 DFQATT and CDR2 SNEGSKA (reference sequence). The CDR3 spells CSAPSPGPASYEQYF. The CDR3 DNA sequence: TGCAGTGCTCCGAGCCCCGGACCGGCAAGCTACGAGCAGTACTTC.

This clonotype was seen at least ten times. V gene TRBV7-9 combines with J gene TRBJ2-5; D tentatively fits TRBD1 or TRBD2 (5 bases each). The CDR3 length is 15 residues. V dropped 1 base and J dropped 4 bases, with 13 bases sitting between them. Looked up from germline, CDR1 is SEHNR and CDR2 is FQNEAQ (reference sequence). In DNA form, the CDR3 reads TGTGCCAGCAGCTTAGAGGACAAGCGGCCAGAGACCCAGTACTTC. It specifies CASSLEDKRPETQYF.

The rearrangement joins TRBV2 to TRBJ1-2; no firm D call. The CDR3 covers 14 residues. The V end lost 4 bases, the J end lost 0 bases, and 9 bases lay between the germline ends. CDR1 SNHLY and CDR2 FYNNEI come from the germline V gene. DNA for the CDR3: TGTGCCAGCAGTGGTGGAGGGACTAACTATGGCTACACCTTC. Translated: CASSGGGTNYGYTF.

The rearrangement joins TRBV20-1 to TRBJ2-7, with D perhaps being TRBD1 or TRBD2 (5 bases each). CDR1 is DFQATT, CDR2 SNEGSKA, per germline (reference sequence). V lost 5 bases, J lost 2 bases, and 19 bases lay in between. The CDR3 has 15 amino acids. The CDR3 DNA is TGCAGTGCTGTAGGAAGGGACGGAAGGGCCTACGAGCAGTACTTC. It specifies CSAVGRDGRAYEQYF.

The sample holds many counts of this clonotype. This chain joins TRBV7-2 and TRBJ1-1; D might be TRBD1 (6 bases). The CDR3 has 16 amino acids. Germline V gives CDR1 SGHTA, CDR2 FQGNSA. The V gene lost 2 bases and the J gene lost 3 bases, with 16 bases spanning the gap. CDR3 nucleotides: TGTGCCAGCAGCTTATCAGGGGCCGGGTGGGACACTGAAGCTTTCTTT. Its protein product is CASSLSGAGWDTEAFF.

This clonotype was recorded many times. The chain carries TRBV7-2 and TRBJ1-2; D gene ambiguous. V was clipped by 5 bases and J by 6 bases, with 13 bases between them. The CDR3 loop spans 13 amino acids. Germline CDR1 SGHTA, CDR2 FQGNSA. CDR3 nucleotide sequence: TGTGCCAGCAGCCCCACGGGCCCGGATGGCTACACCTTC. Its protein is CASSPTGPDGYTF.

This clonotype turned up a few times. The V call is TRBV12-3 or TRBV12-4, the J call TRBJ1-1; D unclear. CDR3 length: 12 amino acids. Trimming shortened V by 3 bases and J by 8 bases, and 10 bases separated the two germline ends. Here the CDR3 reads CASSFYPGEAFF. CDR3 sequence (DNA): TGTGCCAGCAGTTTTTATCCGGGGGAAGCTTTCTTT.

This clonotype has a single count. CDR3 in amino acids: CASLFPRACNQPQHF. For the CDR3, the DNA is TGTGCCAGCCTTTTCCCCAGGGCGTGCAATCAGCCCCAGCATTTT. The chain joins TRBV12-3 or TRBV12-4 to TRBJ1-5; a weak D match, TRBD1 (5 bases). The CDR3 runs 15 residues. V was cut by 8 bases and J by 2 bases, with 16 bases left in between.

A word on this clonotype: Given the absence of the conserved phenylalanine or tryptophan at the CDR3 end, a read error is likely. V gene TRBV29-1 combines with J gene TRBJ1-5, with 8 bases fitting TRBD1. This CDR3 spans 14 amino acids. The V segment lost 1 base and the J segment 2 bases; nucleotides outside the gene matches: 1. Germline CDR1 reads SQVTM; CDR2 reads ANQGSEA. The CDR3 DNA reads TGCAGCGTTGAAGGGGGACAGGGCAATCAGCCCCAGCATGTT. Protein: CSVEGGQGNQPQHV.

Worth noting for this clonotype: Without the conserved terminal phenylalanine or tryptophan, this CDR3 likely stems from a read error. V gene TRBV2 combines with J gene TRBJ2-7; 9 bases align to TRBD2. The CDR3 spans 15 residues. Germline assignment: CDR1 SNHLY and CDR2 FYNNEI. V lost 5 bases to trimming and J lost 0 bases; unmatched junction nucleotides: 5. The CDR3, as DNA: TGTGCCAGCAGTCCGACTAGCGGAGGCTCCTACGAGCAGTACCTC. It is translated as CASSPTSGGSYEQYL.

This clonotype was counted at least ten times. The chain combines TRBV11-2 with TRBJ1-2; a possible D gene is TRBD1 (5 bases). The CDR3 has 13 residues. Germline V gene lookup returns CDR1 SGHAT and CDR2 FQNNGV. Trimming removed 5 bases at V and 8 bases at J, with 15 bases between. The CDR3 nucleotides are TGTGCCAGCAGCCCCGACAGAGATTGGGGCTACACCTTC. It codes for CASSPDRDWGYTF. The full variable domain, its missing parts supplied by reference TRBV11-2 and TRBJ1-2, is EAGVAQSPRYKIIEKRQSVAFWCNPISGHATLYWYQQILGQGPKLLIQFQNNGVVDDSQLPKDRFSAERLKGVDSTLKIQPAKLEDSAVYLCASSPDRDWGYTFGSGTRLTVV.

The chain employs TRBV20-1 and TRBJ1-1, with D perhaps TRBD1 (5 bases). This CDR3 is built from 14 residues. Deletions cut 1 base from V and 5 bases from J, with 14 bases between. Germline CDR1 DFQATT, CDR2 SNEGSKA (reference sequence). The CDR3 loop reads CSARVGGAKTEAFF. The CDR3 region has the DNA TGCAGTGCTAGAGTAGGAGGGGCGAAGACTGAAGCTTTCTTT.

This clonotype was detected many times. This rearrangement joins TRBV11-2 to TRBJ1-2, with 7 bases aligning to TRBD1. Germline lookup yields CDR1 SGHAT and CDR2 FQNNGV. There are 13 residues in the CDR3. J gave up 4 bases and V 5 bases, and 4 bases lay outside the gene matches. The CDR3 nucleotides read TGTGCCAGCAGCCCCCGACAGGGCTATGGCTACACCTTC. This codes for CASSPRQGYGYTF. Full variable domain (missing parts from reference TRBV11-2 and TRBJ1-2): EAGVAQSPRYKIIEKRQSVAFWCNPISGHATLYWYQQILGQGPKLLIQFQNNGVVDDSQLPKDRFSAERLKGVDSTLKIQPAKLEDSAVYLCASSPRQGYGYTFGSGTRLTVV.